Sequencing of this T cell receptor beta chain was carried out in a study of T cell changes during pregnancy in multiple sclerosis. Germline V lookup: CDR1 MDHEN, CDR2 SYDVKM. This CDR3 contains 15 residues. Trimming stripped 2 bases from V and 1 base from J, with 9 bases between. TCRdb's copy holds only in-frame clones and misses some; the assay was immunoSEQ multiplex PCR. This sample has fewer than 40,000 clones, with roughly 90% found just once. V gene TRBV28 combines with J gene TRBJ1-5, with a tentative D call TRBD1 (6 bases). The sequenced sample was CD4+ T cells from peripheral blood mononuclear cells, obtained in the second trimester of pregnancy. This receptor was taken from a female donor in good health, enrolled as a control in a pregnancy study. The CDR3 region is CASSLPGASNQPQHF. The DNA for the CDR3 is TGTGCCAGCAGTTTACCAGGGGCGAGCAATCAGCCCCAGCATTTT.